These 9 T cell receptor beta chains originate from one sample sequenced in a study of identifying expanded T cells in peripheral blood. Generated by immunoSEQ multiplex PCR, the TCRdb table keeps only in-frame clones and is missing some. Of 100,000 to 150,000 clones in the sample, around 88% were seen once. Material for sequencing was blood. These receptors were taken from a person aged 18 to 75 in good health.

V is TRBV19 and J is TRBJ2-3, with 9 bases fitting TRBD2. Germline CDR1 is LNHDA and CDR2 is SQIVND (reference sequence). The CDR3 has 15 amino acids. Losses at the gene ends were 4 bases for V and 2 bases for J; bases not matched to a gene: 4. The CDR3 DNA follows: TGTGCCAGTAGTAAGCGGGAGGTGATCACAGATACGCAGTATTTT. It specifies CASSKREVITDTQYF.

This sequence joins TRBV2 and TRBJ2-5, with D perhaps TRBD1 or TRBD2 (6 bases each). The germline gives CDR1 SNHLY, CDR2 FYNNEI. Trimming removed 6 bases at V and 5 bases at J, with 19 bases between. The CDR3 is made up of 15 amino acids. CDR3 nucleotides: TGTGCCAGCAGAGTTTTAGGGGGGCGCGGGGAGACCCAGTACTTC. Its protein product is CASRVLGGRGETQYF.

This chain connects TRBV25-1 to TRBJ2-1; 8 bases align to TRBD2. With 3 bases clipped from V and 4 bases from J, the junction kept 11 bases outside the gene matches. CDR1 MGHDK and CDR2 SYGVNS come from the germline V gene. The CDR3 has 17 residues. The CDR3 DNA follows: TGTGCCAGCAGTGATTTCCGCCTAGCGGGCCGATACAATGAGCAGTTCTTC. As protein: CASSDFRLAGRYNEQFF. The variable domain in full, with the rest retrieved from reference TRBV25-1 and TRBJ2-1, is EADIYQTPRYLVIGTGKKITLECSQTMGHDKMYWYQQDPGMELHLIHYSYGVNSTEKGDLSSESTVSRIRTEHFPLTLESARPSHTSQYLCASSDFRLAGRYNEQFFGPGTRLTVL.

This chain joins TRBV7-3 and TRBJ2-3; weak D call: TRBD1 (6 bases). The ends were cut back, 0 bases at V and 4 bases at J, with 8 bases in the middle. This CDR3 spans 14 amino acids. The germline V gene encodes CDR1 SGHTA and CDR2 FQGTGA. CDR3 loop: CASSLTGGADTQYF. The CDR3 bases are TGTGCCAGCAGCTTAACTGGGGGCGCAGATACGCAGTATTTT.

As DNA, the CDR3 is TGTGCCAGTAGCGGCCTGGGGACCTCTGGGGCCAACGTCCTGACTTTC. Residues: CASSGLGTSGANVLTF. The V and J genes are TRBV19 and TRBJ2-6; perhaps D is TRBD1 or TRBD2 (5 bases each). V was trimmed by 6 bases and J by 0 bases, leaving 12 bases between them. Per the germline V gene, CDR1 is LNHDA and CDR2 is SQIVND (reference sequence). The length of the CDR3 is 16 residues.

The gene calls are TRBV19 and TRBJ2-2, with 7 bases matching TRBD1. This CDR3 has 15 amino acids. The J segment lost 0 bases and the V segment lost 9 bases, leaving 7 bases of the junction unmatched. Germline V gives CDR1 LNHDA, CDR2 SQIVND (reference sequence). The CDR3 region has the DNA TGTGCCAGCGGGGTAGACAGGGCGAACACCGGGGAGCTGTTTTTT. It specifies CASGVDRANTGELFF.

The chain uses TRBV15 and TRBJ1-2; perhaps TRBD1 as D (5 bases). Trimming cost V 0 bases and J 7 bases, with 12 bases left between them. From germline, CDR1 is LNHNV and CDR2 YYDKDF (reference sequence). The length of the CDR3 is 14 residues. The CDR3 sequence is CATSRDQSGGGYTF. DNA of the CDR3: TGTGCCACCAGCAGAGATCAGAGTGGGGGTGGCTACACCTTC.

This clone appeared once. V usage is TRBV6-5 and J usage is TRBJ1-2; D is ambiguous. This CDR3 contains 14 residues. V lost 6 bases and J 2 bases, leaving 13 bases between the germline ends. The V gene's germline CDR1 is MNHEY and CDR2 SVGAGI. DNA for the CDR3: TGTGCCAGCAGAAGCACAGCACTAAACTATGGCTACACCTTC. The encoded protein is CASRSTALNYGYTF.

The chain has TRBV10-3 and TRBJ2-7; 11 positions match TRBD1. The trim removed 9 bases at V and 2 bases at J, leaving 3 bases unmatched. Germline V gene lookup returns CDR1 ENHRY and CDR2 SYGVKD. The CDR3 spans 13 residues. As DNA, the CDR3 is TGTGCCATAGAGGGACAGGGGGCCTACGAGCAGTACTTC. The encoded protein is CAIEGQGAYEQYF.